The 9 T cell receptor beta chains presented below share a single source sample, sequenced in a study of T-cell reconstitution after alpha-beta-depleted transplantation in children. Unique molecular identifiers were incorporated into the prepared TCRbeta library. One entry per CDR3 protein results from TCRdb running MiXCR on the PCR reads. Of around 450,000 distinct CDR3 sequences listed, over 9.5% are singletons. Sequencing was performed on PBMCs, taken before TCRalphabeta/CD19-depleted stem cell transplant. These TCRs come from a child aged 2-15 years with inherited bone marrow failure, due to receive a stem cell transplant.

The rearrangement uses TRBV4-2 and TRBJ2-1; D is undetermined. The CDR3 loop spans 13 amino acids. V lost 4 bases to trimming and J lost 8 bases, with 12 bases between them. Germline assignment: CDR1 LGHNA and CDR2 YNFKEQ. The CDR3 coding sequence is TGTGCCAGCAGCCGGTCCGATCGGGATGAGCAGTTCTTC. Residues: CASSRSDRDEQFF.

This clonotype was counted many times. The CDR3 nucleotides are TGTGCCAGCAGATCTAGCGGGGCTCCTAAGGATGAGCAGTTCTTC. Translating gives CASRSSGAPKDEQFF. This chain joins TRBV12-3 or TRBV12-4 and TRBJ2-1, with 9 bases lining up with TRBD2. The CDR3 covers 15 residues. The V segment lost 6 bases and the J segment 8 bases; nucleotides outside the gene matches: 11.

This clonotype was observed many times. The chain links TRBV23-1 to TRBJ2-2; 7 positions agree with TRBD2. TRBV23-1 is treated as an ORF (open reading frame) with a function not yet certain. There are 14 residues in the CDR3. V was pared by 6 bases and J by 1 base, with 2 bases of the junction left unmatched. CDR3 residues: CASSRTRNTGELFF. CDR3 coding DNA: TGCGCCAGCAGCCGGACTAGGAACACCGGGGAGCTGTTTTTT.

Ten or more counts support this clonotype. The chain has TRBV19 and TRBJ1-2; D unresolved. The germline gives CDR1 LNHDA, CDR2 SQIVND (reference sequence). V lost 4 bases, J lost 5 bases, and 11 bases lay in between. This CDR3 comprises 13 residues. CDR3 protein: CASSKQLYYGYTF. For the CDR3, the DNA is TGTGCCAGTAGTAAACAGCTTTATTATGGCTACACCTTC.

This clonotype was detected many times. V is TRBV4-3 and J is TRBJ1-6; D is unclear. Germline-derived CDR1 and CDR2 are LGHNA and YSLEER. The V and J ends lost 0 bases and 8 bases respectively, with 14 bases between them. CDR3 length: 16 amino acids. The CDR3 DNA reads TGCGCCAGCAGCCAAGAAACCCGTATTACGGATTCACCCCTCCACTTT. Translation gives CASSQETRITDSPLHF.

This clonotype showed up many times. The chain uses TRBV10-3 and TRBJ2-1; TRBD2 agrees at 8 bases. The CDR3 is 18 residues long. Germline-derived CDR1 and CDR2 are ENHRY and SYGVKD. Trimming took 6 bases from V and 7 from J; bases not matched to a gene: 20. CDR3 in amino acids: CAIRKGGVGAGERNEQFF. CDR3 DNA sequence: TGTGCCATCAGGAAGGGGGGGGTAGGAGCGGGAGAGAGAAATGAGCAGTTCTTC.

This clonotype was recorded many times. The chain links TRBV20-1 to TRBJ2-3; D perhaps matches TRBD1 (5 bases). Germline values: CDR1 DFQATT, CDR2 SNEGSKA (reference sequence). Deletions cut 6 bases from V and 3 bases from J, with 16 bases between. The CDR3 spans 14 residues. CDR3 DNA: TGCAGTGCCCCAGGGTCATTTGGGACAGATACGCAGTATTTT. Its protein product is CSAPGSFGTDTQYF.

A note on this clonotype: Possible read error: a much larger clone is one base away. The CDR3 does not end in the conserved phenylalanine or tryptophan, so this is likely a read error. J is TRBJ2-3 and V is TRBV29-1; TRBD2 aligns across 10 bases. The CDR3 is 15 residues long. Germline V CDR1 and CDR2: SQVTM, ANQGSEA. After removal of 5 bases from V and 1 base from J, the junction contained 6 bases not matched to a gene. The CDR3 here is CSVTSGRAGTDTQYS. The DNA of the CDR3 is TGCAGCGTTACCAGCGGGAGGGCGGGCACAGATACGCAGTATTCT.

This clonotype was seen at least ten times. The V and J genes are TRBV27 and TRBJ2-5; 11 bases are shared with TRBD2. CDR1 and CDR2 (germline): MNHEY, SMNVEV (reference sequence). This CDR3 contains 16 residues. V shed 7 bases and J 4 bases; nucleotides not matched to a gene: 11. DNA of the CDR3: TGTGCCAGCACCGGAATTGGGCTAGCGGGAGGAGAGACCCAGTACTTC. Translating it yields CASTGIGLAGGETQYF.